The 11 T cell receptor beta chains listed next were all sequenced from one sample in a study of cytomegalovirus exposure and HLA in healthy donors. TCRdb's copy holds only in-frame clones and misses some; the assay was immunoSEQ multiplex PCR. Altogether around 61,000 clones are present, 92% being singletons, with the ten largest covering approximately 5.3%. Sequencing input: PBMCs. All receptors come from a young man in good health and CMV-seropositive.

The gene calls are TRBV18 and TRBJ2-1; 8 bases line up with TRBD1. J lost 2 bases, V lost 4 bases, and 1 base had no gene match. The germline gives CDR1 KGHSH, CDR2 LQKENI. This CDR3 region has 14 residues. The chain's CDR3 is CASSRQGTYNEQFF. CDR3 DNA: TGTGCCAGCTCACGACAGGGGACCTACAATGAGCAGTTCTTC.

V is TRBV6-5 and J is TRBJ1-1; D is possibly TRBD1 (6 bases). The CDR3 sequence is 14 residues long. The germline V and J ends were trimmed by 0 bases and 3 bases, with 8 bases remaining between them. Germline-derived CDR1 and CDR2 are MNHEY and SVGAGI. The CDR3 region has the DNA TGTGCCAGCAGTTACTCGGACAGCTACACTGAAGCTTTCTTT. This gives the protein CASSYSDSYTEAFF.

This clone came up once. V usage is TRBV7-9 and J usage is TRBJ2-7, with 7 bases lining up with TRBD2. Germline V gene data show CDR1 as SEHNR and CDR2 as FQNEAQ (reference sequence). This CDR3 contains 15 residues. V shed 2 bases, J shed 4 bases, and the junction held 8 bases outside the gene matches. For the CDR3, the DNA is TGTGCCAGCAGCTTAAGTGGAGGGGAGGGGTACGAGCAGTACTTC. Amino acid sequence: CASSLSGGEGYEQYF.

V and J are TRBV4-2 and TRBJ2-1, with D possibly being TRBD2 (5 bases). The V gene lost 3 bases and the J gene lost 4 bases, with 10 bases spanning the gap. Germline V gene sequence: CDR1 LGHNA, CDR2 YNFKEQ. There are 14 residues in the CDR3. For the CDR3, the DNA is TGTGCCAGCAGCCACGCGGGTCCATACAATGAGCAGTTCTTC. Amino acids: CASSHAGPYNEQFF.

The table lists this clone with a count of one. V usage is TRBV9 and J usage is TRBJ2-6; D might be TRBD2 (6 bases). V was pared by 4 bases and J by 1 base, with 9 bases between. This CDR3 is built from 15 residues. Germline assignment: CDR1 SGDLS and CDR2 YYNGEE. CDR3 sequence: CASSLGTSGANVLTF. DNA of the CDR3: TGTGCCAGCAGCCTTGGGACTTCTGGGGCCAACGTCCTGACTTTC. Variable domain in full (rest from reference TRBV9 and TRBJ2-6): DSGVTQTPKHLITATGQRVTLRCSPRSGDLSVYWYQQSLDQGLQFLIQYYNGEERAKGNILERFSAQQFPDLHSELNLSSLELGDSALYFCASSLGTSGANVLTFGAGSRLTVL.

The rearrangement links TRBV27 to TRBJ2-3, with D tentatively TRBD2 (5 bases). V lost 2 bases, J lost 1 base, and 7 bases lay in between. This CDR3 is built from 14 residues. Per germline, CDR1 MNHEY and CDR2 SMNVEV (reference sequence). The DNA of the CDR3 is TGTGCCAGCAGTTTACTCGGGGGCACAGATACGCAGTATTTT. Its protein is CASSLLGGTDTQYF.

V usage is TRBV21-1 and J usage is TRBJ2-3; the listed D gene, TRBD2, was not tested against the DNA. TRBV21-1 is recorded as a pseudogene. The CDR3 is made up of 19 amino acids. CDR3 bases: TGTGCCAGCAGCAAAGAGAGGCTAGCGGGAGAGGGGAGGACAGATACGCAGTATTTT. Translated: CASSKERLAGEGRTDTQYF.

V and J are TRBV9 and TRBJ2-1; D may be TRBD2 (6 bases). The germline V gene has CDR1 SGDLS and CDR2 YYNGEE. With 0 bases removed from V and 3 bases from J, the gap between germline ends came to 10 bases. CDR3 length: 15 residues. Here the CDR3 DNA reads TGTGCCAGCAGCGTAGTCCCGGGAGACTACAATGAGCAGTTCTTC. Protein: CASSVVPGDYNEQFF.

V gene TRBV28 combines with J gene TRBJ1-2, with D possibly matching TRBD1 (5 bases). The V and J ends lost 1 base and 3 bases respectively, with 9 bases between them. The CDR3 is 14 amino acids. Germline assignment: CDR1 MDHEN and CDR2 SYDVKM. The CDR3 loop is CASSLLETDYGYTF. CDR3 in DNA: TGTGCCAGCAGTTTATTGGAGACAGACTATGGCTACACCTTC.

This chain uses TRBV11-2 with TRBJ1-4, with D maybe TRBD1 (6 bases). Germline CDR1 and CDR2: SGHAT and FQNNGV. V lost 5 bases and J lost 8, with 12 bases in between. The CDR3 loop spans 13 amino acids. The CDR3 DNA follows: TGTGCCAGCAGCCCAGGGGAGAAAGAAAAACTGTTTTTT. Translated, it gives CASSPGEKEKLFF.

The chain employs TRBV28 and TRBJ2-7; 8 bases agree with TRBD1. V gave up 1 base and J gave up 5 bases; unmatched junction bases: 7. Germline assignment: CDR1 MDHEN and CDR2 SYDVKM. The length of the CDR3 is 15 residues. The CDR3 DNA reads TGTGCCAGCAGTTTATCCCTGGACAGGGTTCACGAGCAGTACTTC. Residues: CASSLSLDRVHEQYF. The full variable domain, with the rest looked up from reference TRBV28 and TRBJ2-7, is DVKVTQSSRYLVKRTGEKVFLECVQDMDHENMFWYRQDPGLGLRLIYFSYDVKMKEKGDIPEGYSVSREKKERFSLILESASTNQTSMYLCASSLSLDRVHEQYFGPGTRLTVT.